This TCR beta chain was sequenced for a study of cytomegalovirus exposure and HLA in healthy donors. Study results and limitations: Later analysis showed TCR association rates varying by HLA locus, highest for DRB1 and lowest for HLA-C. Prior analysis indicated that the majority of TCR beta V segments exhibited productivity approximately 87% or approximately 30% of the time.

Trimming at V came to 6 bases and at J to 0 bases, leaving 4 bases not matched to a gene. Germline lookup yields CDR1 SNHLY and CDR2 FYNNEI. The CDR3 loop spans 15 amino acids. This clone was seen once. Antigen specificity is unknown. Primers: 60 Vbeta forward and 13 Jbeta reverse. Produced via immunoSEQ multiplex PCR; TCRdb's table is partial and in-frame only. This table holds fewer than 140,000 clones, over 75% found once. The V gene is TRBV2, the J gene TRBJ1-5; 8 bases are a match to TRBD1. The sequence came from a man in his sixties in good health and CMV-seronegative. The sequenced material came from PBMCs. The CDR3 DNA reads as TGTGCCAGCAGAACAGGGGGGAATAGCAATCAGCCCCAGCATTTT. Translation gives CASRTGGNSNQPQHF. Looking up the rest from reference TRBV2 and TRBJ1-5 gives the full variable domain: EPEVTQTPSHQVTQMGQEVILRCVPISNHLYFYWYRQILGQKVEFLVSFYNNEISEKSEIFDDQFSVERPDGSNFTLKIRSTKLEDSAMYFCASRTGGNSNQPQHFGDGTRLSIL.